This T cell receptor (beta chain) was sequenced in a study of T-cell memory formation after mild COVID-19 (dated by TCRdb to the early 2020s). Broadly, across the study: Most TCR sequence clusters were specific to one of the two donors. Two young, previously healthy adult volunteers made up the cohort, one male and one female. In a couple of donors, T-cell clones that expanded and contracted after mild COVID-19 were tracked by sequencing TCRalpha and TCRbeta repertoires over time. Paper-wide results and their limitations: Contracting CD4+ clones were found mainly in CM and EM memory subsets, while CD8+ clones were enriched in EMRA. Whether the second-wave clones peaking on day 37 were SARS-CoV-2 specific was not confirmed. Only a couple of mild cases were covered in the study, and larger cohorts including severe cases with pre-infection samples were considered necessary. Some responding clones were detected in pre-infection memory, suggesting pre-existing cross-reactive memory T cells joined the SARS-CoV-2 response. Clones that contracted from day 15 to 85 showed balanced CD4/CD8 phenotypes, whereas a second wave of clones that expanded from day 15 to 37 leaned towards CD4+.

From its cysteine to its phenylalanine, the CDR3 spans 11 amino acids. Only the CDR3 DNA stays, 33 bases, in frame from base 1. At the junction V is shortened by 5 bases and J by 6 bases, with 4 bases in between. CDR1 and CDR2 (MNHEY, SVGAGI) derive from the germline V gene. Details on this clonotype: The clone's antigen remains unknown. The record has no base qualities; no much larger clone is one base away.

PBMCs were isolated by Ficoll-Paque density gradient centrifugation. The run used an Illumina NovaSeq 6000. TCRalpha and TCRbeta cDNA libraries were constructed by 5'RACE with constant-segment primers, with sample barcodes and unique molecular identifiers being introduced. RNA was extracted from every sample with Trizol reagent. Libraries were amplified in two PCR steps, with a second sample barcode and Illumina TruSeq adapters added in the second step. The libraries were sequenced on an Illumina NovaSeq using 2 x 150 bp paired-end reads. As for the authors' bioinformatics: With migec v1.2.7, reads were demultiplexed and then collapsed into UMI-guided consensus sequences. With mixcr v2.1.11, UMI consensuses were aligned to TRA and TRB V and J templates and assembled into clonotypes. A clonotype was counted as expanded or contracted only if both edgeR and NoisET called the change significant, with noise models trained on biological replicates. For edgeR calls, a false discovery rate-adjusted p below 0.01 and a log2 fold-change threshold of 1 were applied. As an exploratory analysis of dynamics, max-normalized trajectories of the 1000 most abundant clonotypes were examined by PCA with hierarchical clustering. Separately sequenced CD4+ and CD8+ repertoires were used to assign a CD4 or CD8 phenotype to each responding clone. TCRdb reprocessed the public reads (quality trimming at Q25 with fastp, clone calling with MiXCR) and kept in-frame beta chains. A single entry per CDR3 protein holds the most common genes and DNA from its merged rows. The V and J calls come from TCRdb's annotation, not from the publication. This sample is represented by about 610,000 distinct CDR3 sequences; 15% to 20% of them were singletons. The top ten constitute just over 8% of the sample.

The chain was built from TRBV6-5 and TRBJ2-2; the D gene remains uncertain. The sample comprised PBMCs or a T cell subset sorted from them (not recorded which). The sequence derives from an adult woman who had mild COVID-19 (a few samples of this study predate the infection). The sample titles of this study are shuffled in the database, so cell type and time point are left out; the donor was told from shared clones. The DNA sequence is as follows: TGTGCCAGCAGTGGCGCCGGGGAGCTGTTTTTT. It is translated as CASSGAGELFF.